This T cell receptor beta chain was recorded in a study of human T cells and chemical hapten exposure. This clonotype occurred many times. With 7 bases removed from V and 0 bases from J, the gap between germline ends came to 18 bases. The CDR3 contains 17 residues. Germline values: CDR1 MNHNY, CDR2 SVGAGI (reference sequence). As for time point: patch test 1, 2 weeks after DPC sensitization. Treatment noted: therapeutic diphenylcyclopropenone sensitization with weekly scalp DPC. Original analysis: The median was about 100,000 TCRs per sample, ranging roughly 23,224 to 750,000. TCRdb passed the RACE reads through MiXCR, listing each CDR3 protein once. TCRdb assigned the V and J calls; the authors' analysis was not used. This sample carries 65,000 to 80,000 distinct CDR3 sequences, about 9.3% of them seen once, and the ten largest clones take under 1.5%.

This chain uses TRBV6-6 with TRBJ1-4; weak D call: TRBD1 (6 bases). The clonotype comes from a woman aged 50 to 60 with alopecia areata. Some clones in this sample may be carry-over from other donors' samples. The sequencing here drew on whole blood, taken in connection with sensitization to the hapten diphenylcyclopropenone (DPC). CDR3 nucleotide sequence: TGTGCCAGCACCCCTCGCGGGGGGCCATCAACTAATGAAAAACTGTTTTTT. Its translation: CASTPRGGPSTNEKLFF.